This is a list of T cell receptor beta chains from one sample in a study of shared clonotypes between healthy human individuals. Assay used: immunoSEQ multiplex PCR; TCRdb lists only in-frame clones, some missing. The sample carries about 2.4 million clones, roughly 92% recorded once. The sequenced material came from naive CD4+ T cells sorted from blood. The receptor source for this set is a man between 18 and 29 years old in good health. The CDR3 runs from the conserved cysteine through the conserved F or W. The order of the fields is J gene, clone size, CDR3 length, V gene, CDR3 protein. Where a row states a size, it is once, few, many or the class of an expanded clone; other rows omit it.

J gene: TRBJ2-2; clone size: NA; CDR3 length: 13; V gene: TRBV28; CDR3 protein: CASSSGDTGELFF
J gene: TRBJ2-2; clone size: once; CDR3 length: 14; V gene: TRBV5-5; CDR3 protein: CASSSGQGAGELFF
J gene: TRBJ2-1; clone size: NA; CDR3 length: 20; V gene: TRBV5-1; CDR3 protein: CASSFGTHVSGSVSYNEQFF
J gene: TRBJ2-1; clone size: NA; CDR3 length: 15; V gene: TRBV9; CDR3 protein: CASSVAPSGYNEQFF
J gene: TRBJ2-3; clone size: NA; CDR3 length: 16; V gene: TRBV7-9; CDR3 protein: CASSNIEFTSTDTQYF
J gene: TRBJ2-5; clone size: NA; CDR3 length: 15; V gene: TRBV10-3; CDR3 protein: CAISDRKTGLETQYF
J gene: TRBJ1-6; clone size: once; CDR3 length: 13; V gene: TRBV9; CDR3 protein: CASSADPSEPLHF
J gene: TRBJ1-6; clone size: NA; CDR3 length: 16; V gene: TRBV5-1; CDR3 protein: CASSLAPPGLGSPLHF
J gene: TRBJ1-4; clone size: NA; CDR3 length: 19; V gene: TRBV5-4; CDR3 protein: CASSLGGQNLLATNEKLFF
J gene: TRBJ1-6; clone size: NA; CDR3 length: 14; V gene: TRBV5-1; CDR3 protein: CASRGILGPSPLHF
J gene: TRBJ1-3; clone size: NA; CDR3 length: 14; V gene: TRBV5-1; CDR3 protein: CASSLGGSGNTIYF
J gene: TRBJ2-1; clone size: NA; CDR3 length: 15; V gene: TRBV19; CDR3 protein: CASSTGTVGYNEQFF
J gene: TRBJ1-3; clone size: NA; CDR3 length: 17; V gene: TRBV5-1; CDR3 protein: CASSLDFRTGLGNTIYF
J gene: TRBJ2-5; clone size: NA; CDR3 length: 16; V gene: TRBV7-6; CDR3 protein: CASSSRAQPLEETQYF
J gene: TRBJ2-4; clone size: NA; CDR3 length: 13; V gene: TRBV6-1; CDR3 protein: CATRGQSKNIQYF
J gene: TRBJ1-5; clone size: NA; CDR3 length: 14; V gene: TRBV7-8; CDR3 protein: CASSLDRVFQPQHF
J gene: TRBJ2-6; clone size: NA; CDR3 length: 15; V gene: TRBV19; CDR3 protein: CASMDGQAGANVLTF
J gene: TRBJ2-1; clone size: once; CDR3 length: 15; V gene: TRBV5-1; CDR3 protein: CASSPGLAETDEQFF
J gene: TRBJ1-6; clone size: NA; CDR3 length: 15; V gene: TRBV9; CDR3 protein: CASSTGQAYNSPLHF
J gene: TRBJ2-3; clone size: NA; CDR3 length: 15; V gene: TRBV2; CDR3 protein: CASSRQRGGADTQYF
J gene: TRBJ2-1; clone size: once; CDR3 length: 14; V gene: TRBV4-2; CDR3 protein: CASSQGEGGNGQFF
J gene: TRBJ2-4; clone size: once; CDR3 length: 14; V gene: TRBV7-3; CDR3 protein: CASSLTAGGDIQYF
J gene: TRBJ2-7; clone size: NA; CDR3 length: 14; V gene: TRBV25-1; CDR3 protein: CASSEYSKGPEQYF
J gene: TRBJ2-5; clone size: NA; CDR3 length: 15; V gene: TRBV9; CDR3 protein: CASSVATSGQETQYF
J gene: TRBJ2-5; clone size: NA; CDR3 length: 17; V gene: TRBV23-1; CDR3 protein: CASSQSPGQLNQETQYF
J gene: TRBJ2-1; clone size: once; CDR3 length: 13; V gene: TRBV5-3; CDR3 protein: CANITSVYNEQFF
J gene: TRBJ1-6; clone size: NA; CDR3 length: 15; V gene: TRBV5-1; CDR3 protein: CASSLARQGYSPLHF
J gene: TRBJ2-2; clone size: NA; CDR3 length: 15; V gene: TRBV7-2; CDR3 protein: CASSLRLANTGELFF
J gene: TRBJ2-2; clone size: NA; CDR3 length: 15; V gene: TRBV27; CDR3 protein: CASSLGAGPPGELFF
J gene: TRBJ1-6; clone size: NA; CDR3 length: 13; V gene: TRBV9; CDR3 protein: CASSVDLISPLHF
J gene: TRBJ2-3; clone size: once; CDR3 length: 14; V gene: TRBV7-6; CDR3 protein: CASSFVGAVDTQYF